This is a list of T cell receptor beta chains from one sample in a study of CD8 T cells in ankylosing spondylitis. One entry per CDR3 protein, called by TCRdb with MiXCR from the 5' RACE reads. Of under 250,000 distinct CDR3 sequences listed, more than 25% are singletons. The material sequenced was blood, either unsorted or a sorted T cell fraction (not recorded which). These receptor sequences come from a male donor with ankylosing spondylitis or in good health (not recorded which). CDR3s include the opening cysteine and the closing phenylalanine or tryptophan. The D gene is left open where the match is weak. Only some rows state a clone size, as once, few, many or a class for expanded clones.

v_call	clone_size	d_call	j_call	cdr3_aa	cdr3_nt
TRBV5-6	NA	NA	TRBJ1-1	CASSPGQIKNTEAFF	TGTGCCAGCAGCCCCGGACAGATCAAGAACACTGAAGCTTTCTTT
TRBV15	few	TRBD2	TRBJ2-1	CATSPLWTSGGAWSHEQFF	TGTGCCACCAGCCCATTATGGACTAGCGGGGGTGCCTGGAGTCATGAGCAGTTCTTC
TRBV11-2	NA	NA	TRBJ2-1	CASSAYPSQPYNEQFF	TGTGCCAGCAGCGCTTACCCCTCCCAGCCCTACAATGAGCAGTTCTTC
TRBV7-8	NA	NA	TRBJ2-2	CASSLVGGASGELFF	TGTGCCAGCAGCTTAGTTGGGGGGGCTAGCGGGGAGCTGTTTTTT
TRBV12-3/TRBV12-4	NA	NA	TRBJ2-7	CASSPLPTAGEQYF	TGTGCCAGCAGTCCCCTACCCACAGCCGGCGAGCAGTACTTC
TRBV6-5	NA	NA	TRBJ1-4	CASSYRGSGREKLFF	TGTGCCAGCAGTTACCGCGGGTCCGGACGGGAAAAACTGTTTTTT
TRBV20-1	few	NA	TRBJ1-2	CSARGGRGADGYTF	TGCAGTGCTAGAGGAGGTAGGGGCGCCGATGGCTACACCTTC
TRBV6-5	few	NA	TRBJ2-1	CASSTRYEQFF	TGTGCCAGCAGTACTAGATATGAGCAGTTCTTC
TRBV5-1	few	TRBD1	TRBJ2-6	CASSSRDRAGANVLTF	TGCGCCAGCAGCTCGCGAGACAGGGCTGGGGCCAACGTCCTGACTTTC
TRBV29-1	NA	TRBD2	TRBJ2-3	CSVALAGGSDTQYF	TGCAGCGTTGCCCTAGCGGGGGGATCAGATACGCAGTATTTT
TRBV5-1	few	NA	TRBJ2-7	CASSPGLGEQYF	TGCGCCAGCAGTCCAGGTCTGGGGGAGCAGTACTTC
TRBV6-5	many	NA	TRBJ1-6	CASSYSAKPYNSPLHF	TGTGCCAGCAGTTACTCAGCCAAACCCTATAATTCACCCCTCCACTTT
TRBV27	NA	NA	TRBJ2-7	CASSFGGLEQYF	TGTGCCAGCAGTTTTGGGGGGTTGGAGCAGTACTTC
TRBV29-1	few	TRBD1	TRBJ2-3	CSVPETGWIADTQYF	TGCAGCGTCCCCGAGACAGGGTGGATCGCAGATACGCAGTATTTT
TRBV12-3/TRBV12-4	NA	TRBD1	TRBJ2-5	CASSLVAGGWEETQYF	TGTGCCAGCAGTTTAGTGGCAGGGGGCTGGGAAGAGACCCAGTACTTC
TRBV20-1	few	NA	TRBJ2-7	CSATFRDLNEQYF	TGCAGTGCTACCTTCCGGGACCTCAACGAGCAGTACTTC
TRBV20-1	NA	NA	TRBJ1-5	CSASSGARSNQPQHF	TGCAGTGCTAGTTCGGGGGCGCGTAGCAATCAGCCCCAGCATTTT
TRBV9	NA	NA	TRBJ1-4	CASSHTGTSWELFF	TGTGCCAGCAGCCACACCGGGACATCGTGGGAACTGTTTTTT
TRBV5-8	NA	TRBD2	TRBJ2-1	CASSPGTTRGDNEQFF	TGTGCCAGCAGCCCAGGGACAACGCGGGGGGACAATGAGCAGTTCTTC
TRBV11-2	NA	TRBD2	TRBJ2-4	CASSPTSSLIKVAKNIQYF	TGTGCCAGCAGCCCGACTAGCAGCCTTATCAAGGTGGCCAAAAACATTCAGTACTTC
TRBV9	few	NA	TRBJ2-1	CASSVGGSFGAMAQFF	TGTGCCAGCAGCGTCGGGGGTTCCTTTGGGGCAATGGCGCAGTTCTTC
TRBV18	NA	NA	TRBJ1-2	CASSPVQDYGYTF	TGTGCCAGCTCACCAGTCCAGGACTATGGCTACACCTTC
TRBV5-1	few	NA	TRBJ1-4	CASSLTTSNEKLFF	TGCGCCAGCAGCTTGACAACGTCGAATGAAAAACTGTTTTTT
TRBV29-1	few	TRBD1	TRBJ2-5	CSVRTGSETQYF	TGCAGCGTTAGGACAGGGTCGGAGACCCAGTACTTC
TRBV9	NA	NA	TRBJ1-1	CASSPGPTMNTEAFF	TGTGCCAGCAGCCCCGGACCTACTATGAACACTGAAGCTTTCTTT
TRBV27	NA	TRBD2	TRBJ2-1	CASSPAGGGYNEQFF	TGTGCCAGCAGCCCTGCAGGCGGGGGTTACAATGAGCAGTTCTTC
TRBV27	NA	NA	TRBJ2-3	CASSTRGSRAHLPDTQYF	TGTGCCAGCAGTACCCGGGGTTCGAGGGCTCACCTCCCAGATACGCAGTATTTT
TRBV7-9	NA	NA	TRBJ2-2	CATEPGTLNTGELFF	TGTGCCACCGAGCCCGGGACACTGAACACCGGGGAGCTGTTTTTT
TRBV6-1	NA	NA	TRBJ2-7	CASSQRRLAYEQYF	TGTGCCAGCAGTCAACGGAGGCTAGCCTACGAGCAGTACTTC
TRBV20-1	NA	NA	TRBJ1-5	CSARDSGSNQPQHF	TGCAGTGCTAGAGATTCTGGAAGCAATCAGCCCCAGCATTTT
TRBV20-1	NA	NA	TRBJ2-5	CSARRGTGETQYF	TGCAGTGCTAGGCGGGGAACCGGCGAGACCCAGTACTTC
TRBV12-3/TRBV12-4	few	NA	TRBJ1-3	CASSFSGAGRGTIYF	TGTGCCAGCAGTTTCTCGGGGGCTGGAAGGGGCACCATATATTTT
TRBV12-3/TRBV12-4	few	NA	TRBJ2-3	CASSSSLKTSTDTQYF	TGTGCCAGCAGTTCCTCACTAAAGACTAGCACAGATACGCAGTATTTT
TRBV29-1	NA	NA	TRBJ2-6	CSVERVSGANALTF	TGCAGCGTTGAGCGGGTATCTGGGGCCAACGCCCTGACTTTC
TRBV6-6	NA	NA	TRBJ2-7	CASSYGQTCEQYF	TGTGCCAGCAGTTACGGACAGACCTGCGAGCAGTACTTC
TRBV24-1	NA	TRBD1	TRBJ1-2	CATRRTGGYGYTF	TGTGCCACCAGACGAACAGGGGGCTATGGCTACACCTTC
TRBV12-3/TRBV12-4	NA	NA	TRBJ2-1	CASSLVSYNEQFF	TGTGCCAGCAGTCTAGTTTCCTACAATGAGCAGTTCTTC
TRBV20-1	few	TRBD2	TRBJ2-7	CSAPDAGAYEQYF	TGCAGTGCCCCAGATGCGGGGGCCTACGAGCAGTACTTC
TRBV7-6	NA	TRBD2	TRBJ2-1	CASSLSGGAPYNEQFF	TGTGCCAGCAGCTTGTCCGGGGGGGCCCCCTACAATGAGCAGTTCTTC
TRBV29-1	few	NA	TRBJ2-2	CSVVDSLTGELFF	TGCAGCGTTGTGGACAGCCTCACCGGGGAGCTGTTTTTT
TRBV20-1	few	NA	TRBJ2-7	CSASPPGTQYEQYF	TGCAGTGCTTCCCCACCCGGGACTCAGTACGAGCAGTACTTC
TRBV10-3	few	NA	TRBJ2-3	CAISEPSDTQYF	TGTGCCATCAGTGAGCCCTCAGATACGCAGTATTTT
TRBV9	NA	TRBD1	TRBJ2-3	CASSADRAADTQYF	TGTGCCAGCAGCGCCGACAGGGCGGCAGATACGCAGTATTTT
TRBV6-1	NA	NA	TRBJ1-1	CASSEEPTGGGTEAFF	TGTGCCAGCAGTGAAGAGCCGACAGGAGGAGGGACTGAAGCTTTCTTT
TRBV12-3/TRBV12-4	NA	NA	TRBJ2-2	CASSSPPGELFF	TGTGCCAGCAGTTCTCCCCCGGGGGAGCTGTTTTTT
TRBV15	NA	TRBD1	TRBJ1-6	CATSRDTQGANSPLHF	TGTGCCACCAGCAGGGATACTCAGGGGGCTAATTCACCCCTCCACTTT
TRBV6-1	once	NA	TRBJ2-4	CASSPPGAKNIHYF	TGTGCCAGCAGCCCCCCGGGAGCCAAAAACATTCATTACTTC
TRBV7-9	NA	TRBD1	TRBJ2-3	CASSSGQGHTDTQYF	TGTGCCAGCAGTTCGGGACAGGGGCACACAGATACGCAGTATTTT
TRBV7-6	NA	NA	TRBJ1-2	CASSPAGGSYGYTF	TGTGCCAGCAGCCCCGCCGGGGGGTCCTATGGCTACACCTTC
TRBV12-3/TRBV12-4	NA	NA	TRBJ2-1	CASFPGVGNEQFF	TGTGCCAGCTTCCCCGGGGTTGGAAATGAGCAGTTCTTC
TRBV25-1	NA	TRBD1	TRBJ1-6	CASSGQGENSPLHF	TGTGCCAGCAGTGGACAGGGAGAGAATTCACCCCTCCACTTT